Listed here are 11 T cell receptor beta chains from one sample, sequenced in a study of T cells after somatic rescue of genetic block. Profiled with immunoSEQ multiplex PCR; TCRdb holds only in-frame clones, not every one. The sample contains more than 65,000 clones, roughly 93% of which appear only once. The sequenced sample was peripheral blood mononuclear cells (PBMCs). These receptors came from a man aged 30-40 years.

The rearrangement links TRBV19 to TRBJ1-1; D may be TRBD1 (6 bases). The V end was cut by 6 bases, the J end by 5 bases, with 19 bases between. The CDR3 consists of 15 residues. Germline CDR1 and CDR2: LNHDA and SQIVND (reference sequence). CDR3 nucleotide sequence: TGTGCCAGTAGCCTAGGAAATAACAGGGTTACTGAAGCTTTCTTT. This codes for CASSLGNNRVTEAFF.

This chain uses TRBV7-9 with TRBJ1-2, with D uncertain. Trimming left V 5 bases short and J 0 bases short, with 4 bases between. The CDR3 runs to 12 residues. In germline, CDR1 is SEHNR, CDR2 FQNEAQ (reference sequence). The CDR3: CASSQANYGYTF. CDR3 DNA sequence: TGTGCCAGCAGCCAGGCTAACTATGGCTACACCTTC.

V is TRBV6-5 and J is TRBJ2-5; D remains ambiguous. Trimming removed 2 bases at V and 0 bases at J, with 10 bases between. Per the germline V gene, CDR1 is MNHEY and CDR2 is SVGAGI. This CDR3 region has 15 residues. The CDR3 sequence is CASSYDGQYQETQYF. The CDR3 DNA sequence: TGTGCCAGCAGTTACGACGGGCAGTACCAAGAGACCCAGTACTTC.

J is TRBJ2-1 and V is TRBV15; 8 bases align to TRBD2. Per germline, CDR1 LNHNV and CDR2 YYDKDF (reference sequence). The length of the CDR3 is 15 residues. V lost 0 bases, J lost 7 bases, and 5 bases stayed unmatched. The CDR3 spells CATSRDLGGVNEQFF. The CDR3 nucleotides read TGTGCCACCAGCAGAGACCTCGGGGGGGTAAATGAGCAGTTCTTC.

The chain joins TRBV30 to TRBJ2-7; 9 bases agree with TRBD1. CDR1 and CDR2 from the germline V gene are GTSNPN and SVGIG (reference sequence). The CDR3 has 14 residues. After removal of 0 bases from V and 6 bases from J, the junction contained 6 bases not matched to a gene. CDR3 amino acids: CAWSVGTGRFEQYF. DNA for the CDR3: TGTGCCTGGAGTGTAGGGACAGGGAGGTTCGAGCAGTACTTC.

This sequence joins TRBV27 and TRBJ2-1, with 9 bases aligning to TRBD1. V shed 6 bases, J shed 6 bases, and the junction held 3 bases outside the gene matches. CDR3 length: 13 residues. Germline lookup yields CDR1 MNHEY and CDR2 SMNVEV (reference sequence). CDR3 in amino acids: CASRGTGTNEQFF. The CDR3 bases are TGTGCCAGCAGGGGGACAGGGACCAATGAGCAGTTCTTC.

The CDR3 sequence: CASSFQDHTEAFF. The CDR3 region has the DNA TGTGCCAGCAGTTTCCAGGATCACACTGAAGCTTTCTTT. This chain links TRBV28 with TRBJ1-1; no clear D. Between the trimmed V and J ends, which lost 3 bases and 3 bases, there was a span of 8 bases. The CDR3 consists of 13 residues. CDR1 is MDHEN, CDR2 SYDVKM, per germline.

V gene TRBV9 combines with J gene TRBJ2-1; D perhaps matches TRBD2 (5 bases). The CDR3 runs 13 residues. Germline loops: CDR1 SGDLS, CDR2 YYNGEE. V was shortened by 2 bases and J by 8 bases, with 11 bases between the two germline ends. CDR3 region: CASSVGGGDEQFF. The CDR3 DNA is TGTGCCAGCAGCGTCGGCGGAGGCGATGAGCAGTTCTTC.

This clone was seen once. The chain has TRBV4-1 and TRBJ2-2; 10 bases are shared with TRBD2. The CDR3 is made up of 15 amino acids. Germline V gene data show CDR1 as MGHRA and CDR2 as YSYEKL. V shed 7 bases, J shed 5 bases, and the junction held 7 bases outside the gene matches. CDR3 amino acids: CASMVASGGTGELFF. CDR3 in DNA: TGCGCCAGCATGGTTGCTAGCGGGGGTACCGGGGAGCTGTTTTTT.

This rearrangement joins TRBV15 to TRBJ2-7; 7 bases agree with TRBD2. The trim removed 4 bases at V and 4 bases at J, leaving 7 bases unmatched. Looked up from germline, CDR1 is LNHNV and CDR2 is YYDKDF (reference sequence). This CDR3 has 14 amino acids. Here the CDR3 reads CATSMSGKRYEQYF. CDR3 coding DNA: TGTGCCACCAGCATGAGCGGGAAGCGGTACGAGCAGTACTTC.

This clone was observed a few times. The rearrangement joins TRBV25-1 to TRBJ2-1, with D perhaps assigned TRBD1 or TRBD2 (6 bases each). Germline V CDR1 and CDR2: MGHDK, SYGVNS. CDR3 length equals 15 residues. Trimming left V 5 bases short and J 0 bases short, with 11 bases between. In nucleotides, the CDR3 is TGTGCCAGCAGTCCCAAGGGGGGCTCCTACAATGAGCAGTTCTTC. It encodes CASSPKGGSYNEQFF.